This T cell receptor beta chain appears in the sequencing data of a study of blood T cell repertoires in COVID-19. Study-wide background: The origin of the acute and convalescent COVID-19 samples was the United States, Italy and Spain.

This CDR3 comprises 15 residues. Losses at the gene ends were 3 bases for V and 2 bases for J; bases not matched to a gene: 4. Germline values: CDR1 MNHNY, CDR2 SVGAGI (reference sequence). Assay: immunoSEQ multiplex PCR; the TCRdb copy retains only in-frame clones and omits some. The sample has about 100,000 clones; roughly 87% are singletons. This sequence originates from a man aged 30 to 45 in a cohort sampled during active COVID-19. This chain connects TRBV6-6 to TRBJ2-3; 8 bases fit TRBD1. The sequenced sample consisted of peripheral blood. CDR3 region: CASSYMDRVTDTQYF. The DNA of the CDR3 is TGTGCCAGCAGTTATATGGACAGGGTCACAGATACGCAGTATTTT.